The T cell receptor beta chain under discussion was sequenced for a study of T cells in localized non-small cell lung cancer. V trimming: 3 bases; J trimming: 4 bases; junction bases outside the gene matches: 9. In germline, CDR1 is MGHRA, CDR2 YSYEKL. The CDR3 spans 16 residues. Method: immunoSEQ multiplex PCR; TCRdb's copy keeps in-frame clones and lacks some. The table has approximately 80,000 clones, 70% to 90% seen once; the top ten hold 7.5% to 10%. At least ten counts were recorded for this clone. Antigen: not known. General study points: Highest T cell clonality was seen in uninvolved adjacent lung, surpassing that measured in tumor. Multi-region tumor sequencing was not done, so intratumor heterogeneity could not be excluded.

This chain connects TRBV4-1 to TRBJ1-2, with 9 bases lining up with TRBD1. Source: peripheral blood, taken before any cancer treatment. The receptor was isolated from a female donor older than 55 with stage I lung adenocarcinoma. CDR3 protein: CASSHVQGALIYGYTF. CDR3 coding DNA: TGCGCCAGCAGCCACGTACAGGGGGCACTCATCTATGGCTACACCTTC.